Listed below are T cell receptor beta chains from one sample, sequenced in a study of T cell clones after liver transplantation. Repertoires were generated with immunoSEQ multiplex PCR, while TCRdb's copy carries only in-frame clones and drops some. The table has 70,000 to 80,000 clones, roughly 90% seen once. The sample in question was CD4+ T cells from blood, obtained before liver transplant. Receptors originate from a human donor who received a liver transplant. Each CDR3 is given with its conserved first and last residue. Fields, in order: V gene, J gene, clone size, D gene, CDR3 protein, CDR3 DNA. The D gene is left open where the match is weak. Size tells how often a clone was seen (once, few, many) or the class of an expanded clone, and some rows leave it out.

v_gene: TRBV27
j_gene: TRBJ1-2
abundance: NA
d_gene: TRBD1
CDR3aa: CASSSGGQGNYGYTF
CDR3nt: TGTGCCAGCAGTTCCGGGGGACAGGGAAACTATGGCTACACCTTC

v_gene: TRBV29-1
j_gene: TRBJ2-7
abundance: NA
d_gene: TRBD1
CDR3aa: CSAAGGSYEQYF
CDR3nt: TGCAGCGCCGCAGGGGGCTCCTACGAGCAGTACTTC

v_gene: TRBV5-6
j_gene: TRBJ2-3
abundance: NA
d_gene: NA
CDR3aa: CASSPFSTDTQYF
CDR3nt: TGTGCCAGCAGCCCCTTTAGCACAGATACGCAGTATTTT

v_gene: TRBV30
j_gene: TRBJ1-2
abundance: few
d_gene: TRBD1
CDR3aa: CAWSRDRFRSGHGYTF
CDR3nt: TGTGCCTGGAGCCGGGACAGGTTTCGTTCAGGGCATGGCTACACCTTC

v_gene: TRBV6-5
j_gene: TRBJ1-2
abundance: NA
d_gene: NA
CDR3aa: CASSYSFGGGYGYTF
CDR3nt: TGTGCCAGCAGTTATAGTTTCGGGGGGGGCTATGGCTACACCTTC

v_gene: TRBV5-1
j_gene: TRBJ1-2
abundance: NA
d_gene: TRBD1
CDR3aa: CASSIDRDPSYGYTF
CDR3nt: TGCGCCAGCAGCATAGACAGGGACCCTAGTTATGGCTACACCTTC

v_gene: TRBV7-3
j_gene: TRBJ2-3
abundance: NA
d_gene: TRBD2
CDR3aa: CASRYTSGRTDTQYF
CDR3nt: TGTGCCAGCAGGTACACTAGCGGGAGGACAGATACGCAGTATTTT

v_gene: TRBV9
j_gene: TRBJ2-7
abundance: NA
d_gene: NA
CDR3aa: CASSVAQASYEQYF
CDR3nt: TGTGCCAGCAGCGTAGCTCAGGCCTCCTACGAGCAGTACTTC

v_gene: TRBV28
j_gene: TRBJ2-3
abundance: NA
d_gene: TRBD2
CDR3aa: CASSFASGMGTQYF
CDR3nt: TGTGCCAGCAGTTTTGCAAGCGGGATGGGTACGCAGTATTTT

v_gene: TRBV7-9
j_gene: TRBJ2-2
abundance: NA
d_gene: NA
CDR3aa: CASSQGTRNGELFF
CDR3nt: TGTGCCAGCAGCCAAGGGACGAGAAACGGGGAGCTGTTTTTT

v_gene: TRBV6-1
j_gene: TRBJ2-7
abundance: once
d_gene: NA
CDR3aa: CASIVPISYEQYF
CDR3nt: TGTGCCAGCATAGTACCAATCTCCTACGAGCAGTACTTC

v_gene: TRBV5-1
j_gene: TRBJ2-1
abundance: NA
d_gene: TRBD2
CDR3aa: CASSKGLAQIKSNEQFF
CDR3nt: TGCGCCAGCAGCAAGGGACTAGCTCAAATCAAGAGCAATGAGCAGTTCTTC

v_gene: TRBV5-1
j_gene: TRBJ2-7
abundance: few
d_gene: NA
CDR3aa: CASSSAYEQYF
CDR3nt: TGCGCCAGCAGCTCGGCCTACGAGCAGTACTTC

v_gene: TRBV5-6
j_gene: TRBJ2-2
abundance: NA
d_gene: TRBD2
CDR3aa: CASNHGRASTGELFF
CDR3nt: TGTGCCAGCAACCACGGGAGGGCCAGCACCGGGGAGCTGTTTTTT

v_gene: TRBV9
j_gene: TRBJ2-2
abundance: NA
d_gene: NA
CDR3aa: CASSVALVNGELFF
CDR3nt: TGTGCCAGCAGCGTAGCGCTGGTTAACGGGGAGCTGTTTTTT

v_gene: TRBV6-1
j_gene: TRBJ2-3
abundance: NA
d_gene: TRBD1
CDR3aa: CASRRQGGVTDTQYF
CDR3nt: TGTGCCAGCAGGAGACAGGGGGGGGTCACAGATACGCAGTATTTT

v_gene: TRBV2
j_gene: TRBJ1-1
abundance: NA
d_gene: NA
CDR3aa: CASSVGDRNTEAFF
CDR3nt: TGTGCCAGCAGTGTCGGCGACAGGAACACTGAAGCTTTCTTT

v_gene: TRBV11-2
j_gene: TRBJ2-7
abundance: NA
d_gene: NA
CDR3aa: CASSLALRDRQYF
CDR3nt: TGTGCCAGCAGCTTAGCACTCAGGGACCGCCAGTACTTC

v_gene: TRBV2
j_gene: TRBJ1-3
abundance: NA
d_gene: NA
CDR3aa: CASRPQGPGNTIYF
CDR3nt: TGTGCCAGCAGGCCTCAGGGTCCCGGAAACACCATATATTTT

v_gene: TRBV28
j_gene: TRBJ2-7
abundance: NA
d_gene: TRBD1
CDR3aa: CASSGTGTNEQYF
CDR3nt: TGTGCCAGCAGCGGGACAGGGACCAACGAGCAGTACTTC

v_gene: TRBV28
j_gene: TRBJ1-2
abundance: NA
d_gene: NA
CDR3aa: CASGRDVSNYGYTF
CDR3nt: TGTGCCAGCGGCCGGGACGTCTCTAACTATGGCTACACCTTC

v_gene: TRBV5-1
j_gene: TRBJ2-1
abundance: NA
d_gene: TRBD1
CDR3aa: CASSPGGTGYNEQFF
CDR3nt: TGCGCCAGCAGCCCCGGCGGGACAGGATACAATGAGCAGTTCTTC

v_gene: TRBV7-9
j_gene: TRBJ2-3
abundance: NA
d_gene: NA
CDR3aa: CASGSLAGSTDTQYF
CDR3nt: TGTGCCAGCGGCTCCCTGGCGGGAAGCACAGATACGCAGTATTTT

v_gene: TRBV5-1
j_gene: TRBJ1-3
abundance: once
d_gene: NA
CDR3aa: CASSFTGNTIYF
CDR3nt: TGCGCCAGCAGCTTTACGGGAAACACCATATATTTT

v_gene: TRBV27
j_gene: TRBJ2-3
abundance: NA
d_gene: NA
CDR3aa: CASSFLGPNTDTQYF
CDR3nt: TGTGCCAGCAGTTTCTTGGGACCCAACACAGATACGCAGTATTTT

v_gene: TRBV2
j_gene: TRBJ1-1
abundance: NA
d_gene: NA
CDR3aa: CASSPQGLGNTEAFF
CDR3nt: TGTGCCAGCAGCCCACAGGGACTCGGTAACACTGAAGCTTTCTTT

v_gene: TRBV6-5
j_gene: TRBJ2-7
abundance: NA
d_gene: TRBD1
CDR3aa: CASSSDRLSYEQYF
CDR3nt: TGTGCCAGCAGTTCGGACAGGCTCTCCTACGAGCAGTACTTC

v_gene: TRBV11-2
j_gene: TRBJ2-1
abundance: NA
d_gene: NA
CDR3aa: CASKSLGDNEQFF
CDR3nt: TGTGCCAGCAAGAGCTTGGGGGACAATGAGCAGTTCTTC

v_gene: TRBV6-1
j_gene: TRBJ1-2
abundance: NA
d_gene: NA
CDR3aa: CASSEEDYAGRYGYTF
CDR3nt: TGTGCCAGCAGTGAAGAAGACTACGCAGGGCGCTATGGCTACACCTTC

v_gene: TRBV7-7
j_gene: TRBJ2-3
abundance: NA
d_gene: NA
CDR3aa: CASSFLTEVTQYF
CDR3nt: TGTGCCAGCAGCTTTTTAACCGAGGTTACGCAGTATTTT

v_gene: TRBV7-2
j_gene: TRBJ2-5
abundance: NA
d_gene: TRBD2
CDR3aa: CASSFNSGIEETQYF
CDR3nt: TGTGCCAGCAGCTTTAATAGCGGGATCGAAGAGACCCAGTACTTC

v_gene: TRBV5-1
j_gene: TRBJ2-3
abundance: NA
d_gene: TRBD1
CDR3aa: CASSYSGTGEADTQYF
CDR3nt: TGCGCCAGCAGCTATTCCGGGACAGGGGAAGCAGATACGCAGTATTTT

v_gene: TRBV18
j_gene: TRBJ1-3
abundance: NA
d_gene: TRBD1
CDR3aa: CASSPQDRFVSGNTIYF
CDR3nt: TGTGCCAGCTCACCTCAGGACAGGTTTGTCTCTGGAAACACCATATATTTT

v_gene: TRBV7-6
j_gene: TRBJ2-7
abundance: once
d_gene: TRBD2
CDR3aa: CASSLGARLAGDRQYF
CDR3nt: TGTGCCAGCAGCTTAGGGGCACGACTAGCGGGAGATAGGCAGTACTTC

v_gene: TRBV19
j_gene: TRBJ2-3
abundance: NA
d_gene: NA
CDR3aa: CASSIGPWDTQYF
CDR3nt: TGTGCCAGTAGTATAGGACCCTGGGATACGCAGTATTTT

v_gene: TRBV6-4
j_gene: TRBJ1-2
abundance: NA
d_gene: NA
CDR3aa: CASSRTSPGSLYGYTF
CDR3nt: TGTGCCAGCTCAAGAACCTCTCCGGGGTCGCTCTATGGCTACACCTTC

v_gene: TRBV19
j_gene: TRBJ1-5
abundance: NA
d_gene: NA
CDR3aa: CASSQAIPPQHF
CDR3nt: TGTGCCAGCTCACAGGCGATCCCGCCCCAGCATTTT

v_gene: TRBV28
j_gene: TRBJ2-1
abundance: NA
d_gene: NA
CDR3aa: CASSFPALAISYNEQFF
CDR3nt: TGTGCCAGCAGTTTCCCCGCACTAGCCATTTCCTACAATGAGCAGTTCTTC

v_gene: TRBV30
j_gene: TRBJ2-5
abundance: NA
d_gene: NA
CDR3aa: CAWSATTGLGETQYF
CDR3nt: TGTGCCTGGAGTGCAACAACCGGGCTTGGGGAGACCCAGTACTTC

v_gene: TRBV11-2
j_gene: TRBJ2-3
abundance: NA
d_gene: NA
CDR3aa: CASSLRGLNTDTQYF
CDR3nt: TGTGCCAGCAGCTTAAGGGGACTTAACACAGATACGCAGTATTTT

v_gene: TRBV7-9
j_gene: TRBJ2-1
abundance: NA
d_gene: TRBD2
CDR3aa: CASSKWTSGSSNEQFF
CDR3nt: TGTGCCAGCAGCAAATGGACTAGCGGGAGTTCGAATGAGCAGTTCTTC

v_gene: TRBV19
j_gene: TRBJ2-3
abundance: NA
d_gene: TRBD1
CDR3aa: CASRRDSSTDTQYF
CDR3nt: TGTGCCAGTAGGAGGGACAGTAGCACAGATACGCAGTATTTT

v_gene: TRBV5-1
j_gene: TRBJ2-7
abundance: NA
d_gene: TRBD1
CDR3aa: CASSFRTGDIYEQYF
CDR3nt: TGCGCCAGCAGCTTCAGGACAGGAGACATCTACGAGCAGTACTTC

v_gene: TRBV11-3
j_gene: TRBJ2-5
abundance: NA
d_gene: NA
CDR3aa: CASSLSGETQYF
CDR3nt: TGTGCCAGCAGCTTAAGTGGAGAGACCCAGTACTTC

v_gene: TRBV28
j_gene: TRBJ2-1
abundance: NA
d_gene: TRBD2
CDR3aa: CASSTTPKAGVPPEQFF
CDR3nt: TGTGCCAGCAGTACGACGCCGAAAGCGGGAGTCCCTCCTGAGCAGTTCTTC